A single sample gave rise to the 2 T cell receptor beta chains below, sequenced in a study of blood T cell repertoires in COVID-19 (TCRdb year 2020). Library method: the immunoSEQ multiplex PCR assay. As stored in TCRdb, this immuneACCESS dataset retains in-frame rearrangements with V and J assigned. A fraction of the clones does not appear; measured against another copy, unresolved V genes explain less than half of the discrepancy, and the remainder lacks a known reason. The sample contains fewer than 300,000 clones, over 80% of them found a single time. The top ten constitute approximately 1.5% of the sample. Sequencing was done on a sample of peripheral blood. Every receptor here comes from a middle-aged woman who had recovered from COVID-19.

The chain uses TRBV29-1 and TRBJ1-1; D ambiguous. The V end was cut by 6 bases, the J end by 3 bases, with 8 bases between. The CDR3 runs to 11 residues. Germline CDR1 and CDR2: SQVTM and ANQGSEA. The CDR3 is CSVASDTEAFF. The CDR3 nucleotides are TGCAGCGTCGCAAGCGACACTGAAGCTTTCTTT.

This sequence joins TRBV6-2 or TRBV6-3 and TRBJ2-7; 8 bases align to TRBD1. The CDR3 loop spans 16 amino acids. V lost 2 bases to trimming and J lost 2 bases; unmatched junction nucleotides: 8. The germline gives CDR1 MNHEY, CDR2 SVGEGT. CDR3 loop: CASSYTRQGPPYEQYF. CDR3 nucleotide sequence: TGTGCCAGCAGTTACACCCGACAGGGGCCCCCCTACGAGCAGTACTTC.